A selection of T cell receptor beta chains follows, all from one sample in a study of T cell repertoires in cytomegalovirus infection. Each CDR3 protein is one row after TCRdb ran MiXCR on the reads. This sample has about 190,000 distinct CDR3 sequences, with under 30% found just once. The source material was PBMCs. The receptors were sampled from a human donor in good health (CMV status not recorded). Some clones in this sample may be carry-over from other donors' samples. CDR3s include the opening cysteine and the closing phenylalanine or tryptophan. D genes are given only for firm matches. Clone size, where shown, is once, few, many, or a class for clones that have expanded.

CDR3nt: TGTGCCAGCAGTTACTCTAGGGAGATGGGGGCCAACGTCCTGACTTTC
CDR3aa: CASSYSREMGANVLTF
j_gene: TRBJ2-6
d_gene: .
abundance: few
v_gene: TRBV6-5

CDR3nt: TGTGCCAGCAGCCCAACCGGGACAGAGAATGAAGCTTTCTTT
CDR3aa: CASSPTGTENEAFF
j_gene: TRBJ1-1
d_gene: TRBD1
abundance: .
v_gene: TRBV7-3

CDR3nt: TGTGCCAGCAGCTTTTTGACTAGACGTTACTTC
CDR3aa: CASSFLTRRYF
j_gene: TRBJ2-5
d_gene: .
abundance: .
v_gene: TRBV11-2

CDR3nt: TGTGCCAGCAGCGGACAGGGGGGCAATGAGCAGTTCTTC
CDR3aa: CASSGQGGNEQFF
j_gene: TRBJ2-1
d_gene: TRBD1
abundance: .
v_gene: TRBV3-1

CDR3nt: TGTGCCAGCAGCCAGCCCGGTAGTACGCAGTATTTT
CDR3aa: CASSQPGSTQYF
j_gene: TRBJ2-3
d_gene: .
abundance: .
v_gene: TRBV7-3

CDR3nt: TGTGCCAGCAGTGAACTACCCGGGGGGGGCGCAGATACGCAGTATTTT
CDR3aa: CASSELPGGGADTQYF
j_gene: TRBJ2-3
d_gene: TRBD2
abundance: few
v_gene: TRBV6-1

CDR3nt: TGTGCCAGCAGTTCCCGACCCTTGGGAGATACGCAGTATTTT
CDR3aa: CASSSRPLGDTQYF
j_gene: TRBJ2-3
d_gene: .
abundance: .
v_gene: TRBV6-6

CDR3nt: TGTGCCAGCAGCTGGCGGGGGGGCCGCTTTGGCAATGAGCAGTTCTTC
CDR3aa: CASSWRGGRFGNEQFF
j_gene: TRBJ2-1
d_gene: TRBD2
abundance: many
v_gene: TRBV7-2

CDR3nt: TGTGCCAGCACCCCCGGCGGGGCTAATGAGCAGTTCTTC
CDR3aa: CASTPGGANEQFF
j_gene: TRBJ2-1
d_gene: .
abundance: .
v_gene: TRBV6-2/TRBV6-3

CDR3nt: TGCAGTGCTGTTGGGGACACCCACGGAGATACGCAGTATTTT
CDR3aa: CSAVGDTHGDTQYF
j_gene: TRBJ2-3
d_gene: .
abundance: .
v_gene: TRBV20-1

CDR3nt: TGTGCTAGCCTCCCACTCCGCGGGCGGGGGGTCTGGAGTGAGCAGTTCTTC
CDR3aa: CASLPLRGRGVWSEQFF
j_gene: TRBJ2-1
d_gene: TRBD2
abundance: .
v_gene: TRBV5-8

CDR3nt: TGTGCCAGCACCAAACGGACCATCCTCGGGGAGCTGTTTTTT
CDR3aa: CASTKRTILGELFF
j_gene: TRBJ2-2
d_gene: .
abundance: .
v_gene: TRBV6-2/TRBV6-3

CDR3nt: TGTGCCACCAGCCCCCAGCGCCGCTCTCAAGAGACCCAGTACTTC
CDR3aa: CATSPQRRSQETQYF
j_gene: TRBJ2-5
d_gene: .
abundance: few
v_gene: TRBV24-1

CDR3nt: TGCAGCGTTGATTGGGTGGCCAATGAGCAGTTCTTC
CDR3aa: CSVDWVANEQFF
j_gene: TRBJ2-1
d_gene: .
abundance: .
v_gene: TRBV29-1

CDR3nt: TGTGCCACCAGCAAGGACAGGGCTCAAGAGACCCAGTACTTC
CDR3aa: CATSKDRAQETQYF
j_gene: TRBJ2-5
d_gene: TRBD1
abundance: .
v_gene: TRBV15

CDR3nt: TGTGCCAGCAGCTTAACAGGGGGCGCGGACACCGGGGAGCTGTTTTTT
CDR3aa: CASSLTGGADTGELFF
j_gene: TRBJ2-2
d_gene: TRBD1
abundance: many
v_gene: TRBV7-2

CDR3nt: TGTGCCACCTGGGGGACCTCGAGCTCCTACGAGCAGTACTTC
CDR3aa: CATWGTSSSYEQYF
j_gene: TRBJ2-7
d_gene: .
abundance: few
v_gene: TRBV6-5

CDR3nt: TGTGCCAGCAGCCTAACTGGGTTCCGCGAGACCCAGTACTTC
CDR3aa: CASSLTGFRETQYF
j_gene: TRBJ2-5
d_gene: .
abundance: .
v_gene: TRBV7-9

CDR3nt: TGTGCCAGTAGTCCAACGGGACTCCACAATCAGCCCCAGCATTTT
CDR3aa: CASSPTGLHNQPQHF
j_gene: TRBJ1-5
d_gene: .
abundance: .
v_gene: TRBV19

CDR3nt: TGTGCCAGTAGTATTTTAGTGACGACAGATGAGCAGTTCTTC
CDR3aa: CASSILVTTDEQFF
j_gene: TRBJ2-1
d_gene: .
abundance: .
v_gene: TRBV19

CDR3nt: TGTGCCAGCAGCCCGGGACTAGCGGGGGCCCCCCACGAGCAGTACTTC
CDR3aa: CASSPGLAGAPHEQYF
j_gene: TRBJ2-7
d_gene: TRBD2
abundance: .
v_gene: TRBV7-2

CDR3nt: TGTGCCAGCAGCCCCCGGGCGGGCTCCTACGAGCAGTACTTC
CDR3aa: CASSPRAGSYEQYF
j_gene: TRBJ2-7
d_gene: .
abundance: .
v_gene: TRBV7-8

CDR3nt: TGTGCCAGCAGGACAACAGGGGGCGCTTCACCCCTCCACTTT
CDR3aa: CASRTTGGASPLHF
j_gene: TRBJ1-6
d_gene: TRBD1
abundance: .
v_gene: TRBV2

CDR3nt: TGTGCCAGCAGCTCCTGGACAGGGGTGAACACCGGGGAGCTGTTTTTT
CDR3aa: CASSSWTGVNTGELFF
j_gene: TRBJ2-2
d_gene: TRBD1
abundance: .
v_gene: TRBV5-5

CDR3nt: TGTGCCAGCAGCGCAGGGCGAGACACTGAAGCTTTCTTT
CDR3aa: CASSAGRDTEAFF
j_gene: TRBJ1-1
d_gene: .
abundance: few
v_gene: TRBV6-8

CDR3nt: TGTGCCAGCAGCTTTCGGTATAGGTCACCCCGACAGGGCGAAGGAGGTGGCACTGAAGCTTTCTTT
CDR3aa: CASSFRYRSPRQGEGGGTEAFF
j_gene: TRBJ1-1
d_gene: TRBD1
abundance: .
v_gene: TRBV7-2

CDR3nt: TGTGCCAGCAGCTTAATCGGGGACAAACCCCATGAAACACTGTTTTTT
CDR3aa: CASSLIGDKPHETLFF
j_gene: TRBJ1-4
d_gene: .
abundance: .
v_gene: TRBV7-2

CDR3nt: TGTGCCAGCAGCTTACCTCGCGAGGGATCAGGGCTCTACGAGCAGTACTTC
CDR3aa: CASSLPREGSGLYEQYF
j_gene: TRBJ2-7
d_gene: .
abundance: few
v_gene: TRBV11-2

CDR3nt: TGTGCCATCTCGATGGGGACCACTGAAGCTTTCTTT
CDR3aa: CAISMGTTEAFF
j_gene: TRBJ1-1
d_gene: .
abundance: .
v_gene: TRBV10-3

CDR3nt: TGTGCCAGCACCTCGGGAGACCTTGGTTACGAGCAGTACTTC
CDR3aa: CASTSGDLGYEQYF
j_gene: TRBJ2-7
d_gene: .
abundance: few
v_gene: TRBV28

CDR3nt: TGTGCCAGCAGATCTGCTAACTATGGCTACACCTTC
CDR3aa: CASRSANYGYTF
j_gene: TRBJ1-2
d_gene: .
abundance: .
v_gene: TRBV6-1

CDR3nt: TGTGCCTGGAGTCTTGTTCTGAACACTGAAGCTTTCTTT
CDR3aa: CAWSLVLNTEAFF
j_gene: TRBJ1-1
d_gene: .
abundance: .
v_gene: TRBV30

CDR3nt: TGTGCCAGCAGCTTAGAGGCAGCCGTGGCCTACACCTTC
CDR3aa: CASSLEAAVAYTF
j_gene: TRBJ1-2
d_gene: .
abundance: many
v_gene: TRBV7-8

CDR3nt: TGTGCCAGCAGCTCCTACGGGGGGGCCCCAGATACGCAGTATTTT
CDR3aa: CASSSYGGAPDTQYF
j_gene: TRBJ2-3
d_gene: TRBD2
abundance: few
v_gene: TRBV7-2

CDR3nt: TGTGCCAGCAGGGACAGAAACTATGGCTACACCTTC
CDR3aa: CASRDRNYGYTF
j_gene: TRBJ1-2
d_gene: .
abundance: few
v_gene: TRBV6-2/TRBV6-3

CDR3nt: TGTGCCAGCAGCTTAGTGGCAGGGGCCTACAATGAGCAGTTCTTC
CDR3aa: CASSLVAGAYNEQFF
j_gene: TRBJ2-1
d_gene: .
abundance: few
v_gene: TRBV7-9

CDR3nt: TGTGCCAGCAGCCCAACAAGCAGGGGTCCGGACACTGAAGCTTTCTTT
CDR3aa: CASSPTSRGPDTEAFF
j_gene: TRBJ1-1
d_gene: .
abundance: many
v_gene: TRBV7-2

CDR3nt: TGTGCCAGCGCACTACAGGGAAACAATCAGCCCCAGCATTTT
CDR3aa: CASALQGNNQPQHF
j_gene: TRBJ1-5
d_gene: .
abundance: .
v_gene: TRBV7-9

CDR3nt: TGCGCCAGCAGCCAAGAAACGGGGGAGCCCCAGCATTTT
CDR3aa: CASSQETGEPQHF
j_gene: TRBJ1-5
d_gene: .
abundance: .
v_gene: TRBV4-3

CDR3nt: TGTGCCAGCACCTCCGGGACAGGGGGCGGAAAACTGTTTTTT
CDR3aa: CASTSGTGGGKLFF
j_gene: TRBJ1-4
d_gene: TRBD1
abundance: .
v_gene: TRBV12-3/TRBV12-4

CDR3nt: TGTGCCAGCCTCGAACGGACAGGGGGCTACAATGAGCAGTTCTTC
CDR3aa: CASLERTGGYNEQFF
j_gene: TRBJ2-1
d_gene: TRBD1
abundance: .
v_gene: TRBV2

CDR3nt: TGTGCCAGCAGCTTAGTTGGACTAGCGGGGGCTGTGGGCCAGTACTTC
CDR3aa: CASSLVGLAGAVGQYF
j_gene: TRBJ2-5
d_gene: TRBD2
abundance: few
v_gene: TRBV11-2

CDR3nt: TGTGCCAGCAGCTCGGGACTAACGAACACCGGGGAGCTGTTTTTT
CDR3aa: CASSSGLTNTGELFF
j_gene: TRBJ2-2
d_gene: TRBD2
abundance: many
v_gene: TRBV5-4

CDR3nt: TGTGCCAGCAGCCTCGGACAGGACCCACGCTCCTACAATGAGCAGTTCTTC
CDR3aa: CASSLGQDPRSYNEQFF
j_gene: TRBJ2-1
d_gene: TRBD1
abundance: many
v_gene: TRBV7-2

CDR3nt: TGTGCCACCAGCAGAGATTTCGGAAACGAGCAGTACTTC
CDR3aa: CATSRDFGNEQYF
j_gene: TRBJ2-7
d_gene: .
abundance: .
v_gene: TRBV15

CDR3nt: TGTGCCAGCAGCCAAGATTGGGGGGACTCCCTCTCCTACGAGCAGTACTTC
CDR3aa: CASSQDWGDSLSYEQYF
j_gene: TRBJ2-7
d_gene: .
abundance: .
v_gene: TRBV3-1

CDR3nt: TGTGCCAGCAGCCCCGGGACTAGGCCCCTAGAGCAGTTCTTC
CDR3aa: CASSPGTRPLEQFF
j_gene: TRBJ2-1
d_gene: TRBD2
abundance: few
v_gene: TRBV11-2

CDR3nt: TGTGCCAGCAGAGCTGGGACAGAGAATAATGAGCAGTTCTTC
CDR3aa: CASRAGTENNEQFF
j_gene: TRBJ2-1
d_gene: TRBD1
abundance: few
v_gene: TRBV6-1

CDR3nt: TGTGCCAGCGGCTACGAGCAGTACTTC
CDR3aa: CASGYEQYF
j_gene: TRBJ2-7
d_gene: .
abundance: .
v_gene: TRBV7-9

CDR3nt: TGCGCCAGCAGCTTGGGGACTAGCGGTACCGGGGAGCTGTTTTTT
CDR3aa: CASSLGTSGTGELFF
j_gene: TRBJ2-2
d_gene: TRBD2
abundance: many
v_gene: TRBV7-6

CDR3nt: TGCGCCAGCAGCTTGGGACAGGGACCTACCTACGAGCAGTACTTC
CDR3aa: CASSLGQGPTYEQYF
j_gene: TRBJ2-7
d_gene: TRBD1
abundance: .
v_gene: TRBV5-1

CDR3nt: TGTGCCAGCAGTTTGACAGGGACTAGCAATCAGCCCCAGCATTTT
CDR3aa: CASSLTGTSNQPQHF
j_gene: TRBJ1-5
d_gene: TRBD1
abundance: .
v_gene: TRBV12-3/TRBV12-4

CDR3nt: TGTGCCAGCAGCAGCGTAGACACTTCCTACGAGCAGTACTTC
CDR3aa: CASSSVDTSYEQYF
j_gene: TRBJ2-7
d_gene: .
abundance: .
v_gene: TRBV9

CDR3nt: TGTGCCAGCAGTCTGGACAGGGGAGGAGCGGTCGGTCAGCCCCAGCATTTT
CDR3aa: CASSLDRGGAVGQPQHF
j_gene: TRBJ1-5
d_gene: TRBD1
abundance: .
v_gene: TRBV2

CDR3nt: TGTGCCAGCTCCCCCGCTAGCGGGGGGAACTACGAGCAGTACTTC
CDR3aa: CASSPASGGNYEQYF
j_gene: TRBJ2-7
d_gene: TRBD2
abundance: .
v_gene: TRBV18

CDR3nt: TGTGCCAGCAGCCATCGTAGGACCCATGAGCAGTTCTTC
CDR3aa: CASSHRRTHEQFF
j_gene: TRBJ2-1
d_gene: .
abundance: .
v_gene: TRBV7-6

CDR3nt: TGTGCCAGCAGCCCCAAGTTTGGTGGGACTAATGAAAAACTGTTTTTT
CDR3aa: CASSPKFGGTNEKLFF
j_gene: TRBJ1-4
d_gene: .
abundance: many
v_gene: TRBV7-2

CDR3nt: TGTGCCAGCAGCTTACCCCCGGGGGGCGGAGGGAATGAGCAGTTCTTC
CDR3aa: CASSLPPGGGGNEQFF
j_gene: TRBJ2-1
d_gene: .
abundance: .
v_gene: TRBV7-3

CDR3nt: TGTGCCAGCATGATAGGGGACGGGGAGCTGTTTTTT
CDR3aa: CASMIGDGELFF
j_gene: TRBJ2-2
d_gene: .
abundance: .
v_gene: TRBV12-3/TRBV12-4